This T cell receptor beta chain was identified during a study of T cells in Graves' hyperthyroidism and ophthalmopathy. This clonotype was detected only a few times. CDR1 and CDR2 (germline): SGHDT, YYEEEE. The CDR3 runs 15 residues. Trimming stripped 4 bases from V and 1 base from J, with 12 bases between. The TCR beta CDR3 regions underwent amplification using RNA transcripts as the source. HTBI primers were the set used in a first-round RT-PCR of the TCR CDR3. TCRdb recomputed calls from the multiplex PCR reads with MiXCR, one row per CDR3 protein. The table shows roughly 350,000 distinct CDR3 sequences, with around 13% occurring only once.

Sequencing was performed on blood. The TCR comes from a woman in her twenties or thirties with Graves' ophthalmopathy. This chain connects TRBV5-6 to TRBJ1-5, with D hard to call. CDR3 sequence reads: CASSPGYGSNQPQHF. DNA for the CDR3: TGTGCCAGCAGCCCCGGGTATGGGAGCAATCAGCCCCAGCATTTT. The full variable domain, completed using reference TRBV5-6 and TRBJ1-5, is DAGVTQSPTHLIKTRGQQVTLRCSPKSGHDTVSWYQQALGQGPQFIFQYYEEEERQRGNFPDRFSGHQFPNYSSELNVNALLLGDSALYLCASSPGYGSNQPQHFGDGTRLSIL.